A single sample is the source of the 25 T cell receptor beta chains below, sequenced in a study of shared clonotypes between healthy human individuals. TCRdb's copy holds only in-frame clones and misses some; the assay was immunoSEQ multiplex PCR. The sample holds about a million clones, about three quarters seen once. The sequencing input was memory CD4+ T cells sorted from blood. As for subset: CD45RA-negative fraction. The receptors stem from a man aged 18 to 30 in good health.

As concerns this clone: This may arise from a read error, as a much more abundant clone is one base away. The J gene is TRBJ2-3, the V gene TRBV7-3; TRBD2 is a possible D gene (6 bases). The germline V and J ends were trimmed by 5 bases and 0 bases, with 9 bases remaining between them. CDR3 length: 14 residues. Germline assignment: CDR1 SGHTA and CDR2 FQGTGA. Written as DNA, the CDR3 is TGTGCCAGCAGCCCTGGGACTAGCACAGATACGCAGTATTTT. As protein: CASSPGTSTDTQYF.

This clone was recorded only once. The genes are TRBV30 and TRBJ2-3; TRBD2 agrees at 14 bases. Germline V CDR1 and CDR2: GTSNPN, SVGIG (reference sequence). Trimming took 1 base from V and 4 from J; bases not matched to a gene: 16. The CDR3 is 20 amino acids. The CDR3 sequence is CAWSAGLAGVLLVIADTQYF. The CDR3 DNA reads TGTGCCTGGAGTGCGGGACTAGCGGGGGTGTTACTAGTTATCGCAGATACGCAGTATTTT.

The V gene is TRBV14, the J gene TRBJ1-5; no clear D gene. Trimming removed 0 bases at V and 1 base at J, with 7 bases between. Germline V gene sequence: CDR1 SGHDN, CDR2 FVKESK. This CDR3 contains 15 residues. CDR3 protein: CASSQEKRSNQPQHF. The CDR3 region has the DNA TGTGCCAGCAGCCAAGAGAAACGAAGCAATCAGCCCCAGCATTTT.

This chain's CDR3 is CASSLAQIQETQYF. CDR3 nucleotide sequence: TGTGCCAGCAGCTTGGCGCAGATTCAAGAGACCCAGTACTTC. The chain uses TRBV5-4 and TRBJ2-5; D is undetermined. Trimming removed 0 bases from V and 2 bases from J, with 8 bases in between. CDR1 and CDR2 (germline): SGHNT, YYREEE (reference sequence). This CDR3 spans 14 amino acids. The full variable domain, in which reference TRBV5-4 and TRBJ2-5 provide the parts outside the CDR3, is ETGVTQSPTHLIKTRGQQVTLRCSSQSGHNTVSWYQQALGQGPQFIFQYYREEENGRGNFPPRFSGLQFPNYSSELNVNALELDDSALYLCASSLAQIQETQYFGPGTRLLVL.

This clone was counted between two and nine times. The rearrangement joins TRBV10-1 to TRBJ1-5; the D gene is possibly TRBD1 (5 bases). CDR3 size: 13 residues. V lost 2 bases to trimming and J lost 7 bases, with 9 bases between them. The germline V gene encodes CDR1 WNHNN and CDR2 SYGVQD (reference sequence). In nucleotides, the CDR3 is TGCGCCAGCAGTGAGGCTCGGGGGCAGCCCCAGCATTTT. Translating it yields CASSEARGQPQHF.

Of note for this clone: Distinct nucleotide sequences in the sample also encode this CDR3. The V and J genes are TRBV7-2 and TRBJ1-2; no firm D call. This CDR3 comprises 13 residues. From germline, CDR1 is SGHTA and CDR2 FQGNSA. The V end lost 4 bases, the J end lost 4 bases, and 10 bases lay between the germline ends. In nucleotides, the CDR3 is TGTGCCAGCAGCTCCGGACGGATCTATGGCTACACCTTC. Its protein product is CASSSGRIYGYTF. The variable domain in full, with the rest retrieved from reference TRBV7-2 and TRBJ1-2, is GAGVSQSPSNKVTEKGKDVELRCDPISGHTALYWYRQSLGQGLEFLIYFQGNSAPDKSGLPSDRFSAERTGGSVSTLTIQRTQQEDSAVYLCASSSGRIYGYTFGSGTRLTVV.

This chain links TRBV2 with TRBJ2-3, with a tentative D call TRBD2 (7 bases). The germline CDR1 and CDR2 sequences are SNHLY and FYNNEI. This CDR3 region has 16 residues. The V and J ends lost 6 bases and 0 bases respectively, with 16 bases between them. CDR3 amino acids: CASSPGGGLSTDTQYF. CDR3 in DNA: TGTGCCAGCAGCCCAGGCGGGGGCCTGAGCACAGATACGCAGTATTTT.

J is TRBJ2-3 and V is TRBV7-2; TRBD2 agrees at 10 bases. V lost 1 base, J lost 2 bases, and 6 bases stayed unmatched. CDR1 is SGHTA, CDR2 FQGNSA, per germline. The CDR3 contains 17 residues. The CDR3 reads CASSLVQTSGNTDTQYF. The DNA of the CDR3 is TGTGCCAGCAGCTTAGTTCAAACTAGCGGGAACACAGATACGCAGTATTTT.

V gene TRBV5-1 combines with J gene TRBJ1-3; 8 bases match TRBD1. CDR1 is SGHRS and CDR2 is YFSETQ in the germline V gene. The CDR3 covers 15 residues. Germline trimming cut 1 base from V and 4 bases from J; bases unmatched to any gene: 4. The CDR3 region has the DNA TGCGCCAGCAGCTTGCAGGGGGCTGCGGGAAACACCATATATTTT. Its protein product is CASSLQGAAGNTIYF.

CDR3 coding DNA: TGTGCCAGCAGCTTAGGACAGGGTGGGCGCTACACCTTC. This codes for CASSLGQGGRYTF. The gene calls are TRBV7-2 and TRBJ1-2, with 7 nucleotides matching TRBD1. Germline CDR1 and CDR2: SGHTA and FQGNSA. With V trimmed by 1 base and J by 9 bases, 5 bases remained unmatched. The CDR3 contains 13 residues.

V gene TRBV5-1 combines with J gene TRBJ1-1; D unclear. The length of the CDR3 is 16 residues. The germline V gene has CDR1 SGHRS and CDR2 YFSETQ. Trimming took 0 bases from V and 1 from J, leaving 13 bases between them. DNA of the CDR3: TGCGCCAGCAGCTTGGAGGTCCGCTCAGCGAACACTGAAGCTTTCTTT. Its protein product is CASSLEVRSANTEAFF.

The count of this clone is one. The rearrangement uses TRBV2 and TRBJ1-2, with 7 bases identical to TRBD1. V lost 6 bases, J lost 5 bases, and 3 bases stayed unmatched. This CDR3 has 12 residues. Germline V CDR1 and CDR2: SNHLY, FYNNEI. In DNA, the CDR3 is TGTGCCAGCAGAGGGACAGCTTATGGCTACACCTTC. This translates into CASRGTAYGYTF.

The J gene is TRBJ2-2, the V gene TRBV11-2, with TRBD2 identical over 7 bases. The CDR3 sequence is 16 residues long. The V and J ends lost 3 bases and 4 bases, in that order; junction bases with no gene match: 8. Germline V CDR1 and CDR2: SGHAT, FQNNGV. The CDR3 nucleotides are TGTGCCAGCAGCTTCCGAGCGGGATTAACCACCGGGGAGCTGTTTTTT. This sequence encodes CASSFRAGLTTGELFF.

This chain connects TRBV7-3 to TRBJ2-4; tentatively, D is TRBD1 or TRBD2 (5 bases each). V lost 5 bases to trimming and J lost 15 bases, with 17 bases between them. CDR3 size: 12 residues. Germline V CDR1 and CDR2: SGHTA, FQGTGA. The CDR3 DNA reads as TGTGCCAGCAGCCAAAACCTGGGGGTATGGTACTTC. The encoded protein is CASSQNLGVWYF.

This clone was found a few times. CDR3 loop: CASSEGTFANTGELFF. The CDR3 bases are TGTGCCAGCAGCGAAGGGACATTCGCGAACACCGGGGAGCTGTTTTTT. The chain employs TRBV9 and TRBJ2-2; a weak D match, TRBD1 (6 bases). V was shortened by 3 bases and J by 0 bases, with 12 bases between the two germline ends. The V gene's germline CDR1 is SGDLS and CDR2 YYNGEE. CDR3 length: 16 amino acids.

As for this clone: The same CDR3 can be traced to other DNA sequences in this sample. V and J are TRBV30 and TRBJ1-4, with 10 bases fitting TRBD1. J gave up 7 bases and V 1 base, and 3 bases lay outside the gene matches. Looked up from germline, CDR1 is GTSNPN and CDR2 is SVGIG (reference sequence). CDR3 length: 14 residues. The CDR3 loop is CAWSGDRGSEKLFF. The CDR3 DNA follows: TGTGCCTGGAGTGGGGACAGGGGCAGTGAAAAACTGTTTTTT.

This clone was seen a handful of times. The CDR3: CASSGPFSKSGELFF. DNA for the CDR3: TGTGCCAGCAGTGGTCCGTTTTCTAAATCCGGGGAGCTGTTTTTT. The chain has TRBV2 and TRBJ2-2; D call uncertain. The CDR3 sequence is 15 residues long. Germline V gene sequence: CDR1 SNHLY, CDR2 FYNNEI. V was pared by 4 bases and J by 6 bases, with 15 bases between.

This clone has just a few counts. This chain joins TRBV19 and TRBJ1-2; TRBD1 aligns across 10 bases. Germline V lookup: CDR1 LNHDA, CDR2 SQIVND (reference sequence). The CDR3 loop spans 13 amino acids. V shed 5 bases, J shed 4 bases, and the junction held 1 base outside the gene matches. The CDR3 is CASSGTGVYGYTF. In nucleotides, the CDR3 is TGTGCCAGTAGTGGGACAGGGGTCTATGGCTACACCTTC.

V is TRBV5-1 and J is TRBJ2-4; the D is unclear. CDR1 and CDR2 from the germline V gene are SGHRS and YFSETQ. This CDR3 region has 16 residues. V shed 0 bases and J shed 0 bases, with 10 bases lying between them. The CDR3 reads CASSLEGRTAKNIQYF. CDR3 DNA: TGCGCCAGCAGCTTGGAGGGCCGGACAGCCAAAAACATTCAGTACTTC.

The J gene is TRBJ2-7, the V gene TRBV13; the match to TRBD2 covers 7 bases. There are 17 residues in the CDR3. From germline, CDR1 is PRHDT and CDR2 FYEKMQ (reference sequence). The V segment lost 6 bases and the J segment 1 base; nucleotides outside the gene matches: 15. The CDR3 loop reads CASRAYGLGVRSYEQYF. For the CDR3, the DNA is TGTGCCAGCAGAGCTTACGGACTAGGGGTTAGGTCCTACGAGCAGTACTTC.

The chain carries TRBV30 and TRBJ1-4, with TRBD1 matching 9 bases. The CDR3 has 12 amino acids. The V and J ends lost 7 bases and 4 bases, in that order; junction bases with no gene match: 1. CDR1 GTSNPN and CDR2 SVGIG come from the germline V gene (reference sequence). CDR3 DNA sequence: TGTGCCTTGGACAGGGGTAATGAAAAACTGTTTTTT. Protein sequence: CALDRGNEKLFF.

V usage is TRBV5-1 and J usage is TRBJ1-2, with TRBD1 matching 8 bases. The germline gives CDR1 SGHRS, CDR2 YFSETQ. The CDR3 runs 14 residues. V lost 4 bases, J lost 1 base, and 3 bases stayed unmatched. In DNA form, the CDR3 reads TGCGCCAGCAGCCTGGACAGGGATAACTATGGCTACACCTTC. Translating it yields CASSLDRDNYGYTF. Variable domain in full (rest from reference TRBV5-1 and TRBJ1-2): KAGVTQTPRYLIKTRGQQVTLSCSPISGHRSVSWYQQTPGQGLQFLFEYFSETQRNKGNFPGRFSGRQFSNSRSEMNVSTLELGDSALYLCASSLDRDNYGYTFGSGTRLTVV.

This clone occurred once. The chain is built from TRBV5-1 and TRBJ2-1; D is uncertain. Trimming shortened V by 0 bases and J by 9 bases, and 7 bases separated the two germline ends. The CDR3 length is 12 residues. The germline gives CDR1 SGHRS, CDR2 YFSETQ. CDR3 coding DNA: TGCGCCAGCAGCTTGGGTTCTAGTGAGCAGTTCTTC. This codes for CASSLGSSEQFF.

This sequence joins TRBV14 and TRBJ2-5; 9 bases align to TRBD1. Germline V gives CDR1 SGHDN, CDR2 FVKESK. The CDR3 is 14 amino acids. V was clipped by 5 bases and J by 8 bases; unmatched bases: 9. The CDR3, as DNA: TGTGCCAGCAGCTATGGGACAGGGCCTAACACCCAGTACTTC. Translated: CASSYGTGPNTQYF. The full variable domain, with the rest looked up from reference TRBV14 and TRBJ2-5, is EAGVTQFPSHSVIEKGQTVTLRCDPISGHDNLYWYRRVMGKEIKFLLHFVKESKQDESGMPNNRFLAERTGGTYSTLKVQPAELEDSGVYFCASSYGTGPNTQYFGPGTRLLVL.

Concerning this clone: A read error is possible here, since a much larger clone lies one base away. This rearrangement joins TRBV2 to TRBJ2-3; D possibly uses TRBD1 or TRBD2 (5 bases each). CDR1 is SNHLY and CDR2 is FYNNEI in the germline V gene. V gave up 4 bases and J gave up 3 bases, with 14 bases separating them. CDR3 length equals 15 residues. In nucleotides, the CDR3 is TGTGCCAGCAGTGTCAGGACGGGGCAAACAGATACGCAGTATTTT. It yields the protein CASSVRTGQTDTQYF.